The rows below give T cell receptor beta chains drawn from one sample of a study of response to subunit inactivated influenza vaccine. TCRdb ran MiXCR on the RT-PCR reads and lists one entry per CDR3 protein. The table includes around 520,000 distinct CDR3 sequences, about 12% detected once. Sequenced here: PBMCs from blood, sampled on the day of vaccination. The receptors originated from a man aged 50-59 years who received an inactivated influenza vaccine. Both conserved end residues are part of each CDR3. D genes are given only for firm matches. Expanded clones get a size class; other rows say once, few or many, or leave the size out.

d_call,clone_size,v_call,j_call,cdr3_nt,cdr3_aa
TRBD1,few,TRBV7-9,TRBJ2-7,TGTGCCAGCAGCTTAGGGTTTTCAGGGGGCCTCACGGTCGAGCAGTACTTC,CASSLGFSGGLTVEQYF
TRBD1,NA,TRBV4-3,TRBJ2-6,TGCGCCAGCAGCCATTCCGGGACAGCATTCTCTGGGGCCAACGTCCTGACTTTC,CASSHSGTAFSGANVLTF
NA,NA,TRBV10-1,TRBJ2-2,TGCGCCAGTGCTTCGGTCAAGTTAGGGGAGCTGTTTTTT,CASASVKLGELFF
TRBD2,NA,TRBV5-1,TRBJ2-3,TGCGCCAGCAGCCAGACCTCGGCGGGAGGGCGAGATACGCAGTATTTT,CASSQTSAGGRDTQYF
TRBD2,few,TRBV20-1,TRBJ2-2,TGCAGTGCCCTAGCGGGAGGCCACACCGGGGAGCTGTTTTTT,CSALAGGHTGELFF
NA,many,TRBV12-3/TRBV12-4,TRBJ2-1,TGTGCCAGCAGGTGGAGATACAATGAGCAGTTCTTC,CASRWRYNEQFF
NA,NA,TRBV12-3/TRBV12-4,TRBJ2-5,TGTGCCAGCAGTTTTTCGGGCAGTTTAGAGACCCAGTACTTC,CASSFSGSLETQYF
NA,NA,TRBV24-1,TRBJ1-6,TGTGCCACCAGTGGTCCGACCGGACCCCTCCACTTT,CATSGPTGPLHF
NA,few,TRBV6-6,TRBJ2-1,TGTGCCAGCAGTATGGACCACTTCGATGAGCAGTTCTTC,CASSMDHFDEQFF
NA,many,TRBV28,TRBJ1-5,TGTGCCAGCAGTTTTGTTGCCAACGGCAATCAGCCCCAGCATTTT,CASSFVANGNQPQHF
NA,few,TRBV18,TRBJ2-1,TGTGCCAGCTCTCTCGGACCAGGATCGGATGAGCAGTTCTTC,CASSLGPGSDEQFF
TRBD1,NA,TRBV20-1,TRBJ1-1,TGCAGTGCCCAAACAGGGGGCCTCACTGAAGCTTTCTTT,CSAQTGGLTEAFF
NA,NA,TRBV20-1,TRBJ2-7,TGCAGTGCTCGGGGGCCAGGGTTCTACGACCAGTACTTC,CSARGPGFYDQYF
NA,many,TRBV5-1,TRBJ2-1,TGCGCCAGCAGGCAGGGGTGGAATGAGCAGTTCTTC,CASRQGWNEQFF
NA,NA,TRBV7-9,TRBJ2-3,TGTGCCAGCAGCTTACTTTCTCGACAGACAGATACGCAGTATTTT,CASSLLSRQTDTQYF
NA,few,TRBV5-1,TRBJ2-2,TGCGCCAGCAGCTTGAGACCAGAGGTGGAGCTGTTTTTT,CASSLRPEVELFF
NA,few,TRBV20-1,TRBJ1-1,TGCAGTGCTAGACACGGGAGCACTGAAGCTTTCTTT,CSARHGSTEAFF
TRBD2,few,TRBV6-1,TRBJ2-4,TGTGCCAGCAGTGCAACCGGGACTAGCGTCAAAAACATTCAGTACTTC,CASSATGTSVKNIQYF
NA,NA,TRBV3-1,TRBJ2-5,TGTGCCAGCAGCCAAGAAGCGGCCGCTAAGGGGACCCAGTACTTC,CASSQEAAAKGTQYF
NA,many,TRBV7-2,TRBJ2-7,TGTGCCAGCAGCTTAGTCCAGGGGTCGTACGAGCAGTACTTC,CASSLVQGSYEQYF
NA,many,TRBV5-1,TRBJ1-1,TGCGCCAGCAGCTTGGTTGTAGGGGCGAACACTGAAGCTTTCTTT,CASSLVVGANTEAFF
TRBD1,many,TRBV6-5,TRBJ2-3,TGTGCCAGCAGTTACGGGACAGGGGTGGTGGATACGCAGTATTTT,CASSYGTGVVDTQYF
NA,NA,TRBV12-3/TRBV12-4,TRBJ2-7,TGTGCCAGCAGTTTAGTCACGCTCGGCTACGAGCAGTACTTC,CASSLVTLGYEQYF
TRBD2,many,TRBV24-1,TRBJ2-1,TGTGCCACCAGTGATTGGAGCGGGGGGTACAATGAGCAGTTCTTC,CATSDWSGGYNEQFF
NA,few,TRBV20-1,TRBJ1-4,TGCAGTGCTAGGGGGCAGGGAGGGGAAAAACTGTTTTTT,CSARGQGGEKLFF
NA,NA,TRBV28,TRBJ2-1,TGTGCCAGCAGTTCACTATCGGGACGTAGCTCCTACAATGAGCAGTTCTTC,CASSSLSGRSSYNEQFF
TRBD2,NA,TRBV4-2,TRBJ2-5,TGTGCCAGCAGCCGGGAACCTCTGGGACTAGCGGGGGCCCAGTACTTC,CASSREPLGLAGAQYF
TRBD2,NA,TRBV12-3/TRBV12-4,TRBJ2-1,TGTGCCAGCAGCCCCGCACTAGCGGTTCGAAACTCCTACAATGAGCAGTTCTTC,CASSPALAVRNSYNEQFF
TRBD2,many,TRBV5-1,TRBJ2-2,TGCGCCAGCAGCTTCAATAGCGGGGGTTTCGAGAACACCGGGGAGCTGTTTTTT,CASSFNSGGFENTGELFF
TRBD2,many,TRBV6-5,TRBJ2-5,TGTGCCAGCAGTTACTCGCCAGCGGGGTACCAAGAGACCCAGTACTTC,CASSYSPAGYQETQYF
NA,NA,TRBV4-1,TRBJ2-3,TGCGCCAGCAGCCAACAGACAAGACGCACAGATACGCAGTATTTT,CASSQQTRRTDTQYF
NA,few,TRBV3-1,TRBJ2-6,TGTGCCAGCAGCCAAGATTTGAACTCTGGGGCCAACGTCCTGACTTTC,CASSQDLNSGANVLTF
TRBD1,few,TRBV29-1,TRBJ2-7,TGCAGCGTTGCCGGGACAGGGGCATCCTACGAGCAGTACTTC,CSVAGTGASYEQYF
NA,once,TRBV21-1,TRBJ1-2,TGTGCCAGCAGCAAAGGGCGGCGGGGACGATACGGCTACACCTTC,CASSKGRRGRYGYTF
NA,NA,TRBV6-2/TRBV6-3,TRBJ2-7,TGTGCCAGCAGTGAGGGGGGTAGAGCCTACGAGCAGTACTTC,CASSEGGRAYEQYF
NA,once,TRBV12-3/TRBV12-4,TRBJ1-3,TGTGCCAGCAGACCGGGAAGCCAGAGAAACACCATATATTTT,CASRPGSQRNTIYF
NA,few,TRBV12-3/TRBV12-4,TRBJ1-5,TGTGCCAGCAGTTCCGGGACGAATCAGCCCCAGCATTTT,CASSSGTNQPQHF
NA,NA,TRBV29-1,TRBJ2-4,TGCAGCGTTTTAAGGGGCTGGAACAACATTCAGTACTTC,CSVLRGWNNIQYF
TRBD2,few,TRBV29-1,TRBJ2-1,TGCAGCGTTGGGCAGCGGGGGGCCCTCTACAATGAGCAGTTCTTC,CSVGQRGALYNEQFF
TRBD2,NA,TRBV6-1,TRBJ2-7,TGTGCCAGCAGTCGCAAGCGGGAGTACATTTACGAGCAGTACTTC,CASSRKREYIYEQYF
TRBD2,few,TRBV29-1,TRBJ2-7,TGCAGCGTGGCCGGGACTAAGTCCTACGAGCAGTACTTC,CSVAGTKSYEQYF
NA,few,TRBV7-9,TRBJ2-3,TGTGCCAGCAGCTTAGTCCAGGGGAAAACAGATACGCAGTATTTT,CASSLVQGKTDTQYF
NA,few,TRBV20-1,TRBJ2-5,TGCAGTGCCAGACATGGCGGTGAGACCCAGTACTTC,CSARHGGETQYF
NA,NA,TRBV6-2/TRBV6-3,TRBJ2-7,TGTGCCAGCAGTTACTCGGGACCAATCTACGAGCAGTACTTC,CASSYSGPIYEQYF
TRBD1,many,TRBV5-1,TRBJ2-2,TGCGCCAGCAGCTCCTATACCGGGACAGTCCGCCCCGGGGAGCTGTTTTTT,CASSSYTGTVRPGELFF
NA,once,TRBV30,TRBJ1-1,TGTGCCTGGACCACAGGGATTTTCATGAACACTGAAGCTTTCTTT,CAWTTGIFMNTEAFF
NA,many,TRBV20-1,TRBJ2-7,TGCAGTGCTACGGGACAAACCTACGAGCAGTACTTC,CSATGQTYEQYF
TRBD1,many,TRBV5-1,TRBJ2-3,TGCGCCAGCAGCCAAGGGACAGGGAATACGCAGTATTTT,CASSQGTGNTQYF
NA,NA,TRBV20-1,TRBJ2-3,TGCAGTGCTAGAGGCCAGGGAGACACAGATACGCAGTATTTT,CSARGQGDTDTQYF
NA,many,TRBV25-1,TRBJ2-1,TGTGCCAGCAGTGAATTGGCGGGGACCTACAATGAGCAGTTCTTC,CASSELAGTYNEQFF
TRBD1,NA,TRBV15,TRBJ2-3,TGTGCCACCAGCACGCCCCCTGACAGGGCTACAGATACGCAGTATTTT,CATSTPPDRATDTQYF
NA,NA,TRBV5-6,TRBJ2-1,TGTGCCAGCAGCTCGACTACCGGTAGGTCCTACAATGAGCAGTTCTTC,CASSSTTGRSYNEQFF
TRBD1,few,TRBV24-1,TRBJ2-5,TGTGCCACCAGTGATTTGGGACAGGGATTAGGGGAGACCCAGTACTTC,CATSDLGQGLGETQYF